The 8 T cell receptor beta chains presented below share a single source sample, sequenced in a study of early T cells in non-severe SARS-CoV-2 infection. TCRdb recomputed calls from the 5' RACE reads with MiXCR, one row per CDR3 protein. The sample lists 98,000 or so distinct CDR3 sequences; approximately 11% were seen once. The specimen sequenced was whole blood. These receptors came from an adult who was a healthcare worker with PCR-confirmed SARS-CoV-2 infection or an uninfected control (not recorded which).

This clonotype was recorded at least ten times. This chain uses TRBV18 with TRBJ2-2, with D perhaps being TRBD1 or TRBD2 (5 bases each). Trimming pared 5 bases from V and 4 bases from J, leaving 14 bases between. CDR1 is KGHSH and CDR2 is LQKENI in the germline V gene. The CDR3 spans 15 residues. The CDR3 here is CASSSTEGSTGELFF. CDR3 nucleotide sequence: TGTGCCAGCTCATCCACCGAGGGGTCCACCGGGGAGCTGTTTTTT.

This clonotype was seen many times. The chain carries TRBV7-2 and TRBJ2-1; 11 nucleotides align to TRBD2. Losses at the gene ends were 5 bases for V and 7 bases for J; bases not matched to a gene: 13. The length of the CDR3 is 17 residues. Per germline, CDR1 SGHTA and CDR2 FQGNSA. In nucleotides, the CDR3 is TGTGCCAGCAGCCTACCAAAGACTAGCGGGATCCTGAATGAGCAGTTCTTC. Amino acid sequence: CASSLPKTSGILNEQFF.

The chain has TRBV27 and TRBJ1-6; D uncertain. V lost 2 bases, J lost 7 bases, and 18 bases lay in between. The CDR3 totals 17 residues. In germline, CDR1 is MNHEY, CDR2 SMNVEV (reference sequence). The DNA for the CDR3 is TGTGCCAGCAGTTTACCCCCTCAGAGGTTTGAAAATTCACCCCTCCACTTT. It translates to CASSLPPQRFENSPLHF.

This clonotype was observed many times. The V and J genes are TRBV12-3 or TRBV12-4 and TRBJ2-2; D remains ambiguous. The V gene lost 7 bases and the J gene lost 6 bases, with 9 bases spanning the gap. The CDR3 runs 12 residues. For the CDR3, the DNA is TGTGCCAGCAAATCCGGATCCGGGGAGCTGTTTTTT. It translates to CASKSGSGELFF.

The table lists this clonotype with a few counts. The rearrangement uses TRBV6-2 or TRBV6-3 and TRBJ2-1; 7 bases match TRBD1. The trim removed 6 bases at V and 8 bases at J, leaving 4 bases unmatched. Germline V gene lookup returns CDR1 MNHEY and CDR2 SVGEGT. The CDR3 contains 12 residues. In DNA, the CDR3 is TGTGCCAGCAGGTCGACAGGGTATGAGCAGTTCTTC. Protein sequence: CASRSTGYEQFF.

This clonotype was seen repeatedly, ten times or more. The chain is built from TRBV6-2 or TRBV6-3 and TRBJ1-1, with 11 bases lining up with TRBD1. V lost 4 bases to trimming and J lost 3 bases; unmatched junction nucleotides: 4. The CDR3 has 15 amino acids. Germline CDR1 MNHEY, CDR2 SVGEGT. The CDR3, as DNA: TGTGCCAGCAGTTCACCGGGACAGGGGGACACTGAAGCTTTCTTT. This codes for CASSSPGQGDTEAFF.

This chain links TRBV4-2 with TRBJ2-3; TRBD2 agrees at 7 bases. The CDR3 sequence is 19 residues long. Germline-derived CDR1 and CDR2 are LGHNA and YNFKEQ. V lost 4 bases to trimming and J lost 3 bases; unmatched junction nucleotides: 19. The CDR3 DNA follows: TGTGCCAGCAGCCGAAAGCTCGATTGGCAGGGAGGGAAGACAGATACGCAGTATTTT. This sequence encodes CASSRKLDWQGGKTDTQYF.

There are a few counts of this clonotype. The V and J genes are TRBV4-1 and TRBJ2-2; TRBD2 might be the D (5 bases). Germline V gene sequence: CDR1 MGHRA, CDR2 YSYEKL. Trimming left V 1 base short and J 5 bases short, with 20 bases between. The CDR3 consists of 18 residues. The CDR3 nucleotides are TGCGCCAGCAGCCAAGTGGCATACACCTACACGGGGACCGGGGAGCTGTTTTTT. Its translation is CASSQVAYTYTGTGELFF.